What follows is one TCR beta chain and its context. The CDR3 runs 13 residues. In germline, CDR1 is LNHNV, CDR2 YYDKDF (reference sequence). The V end was cut by 4 bases, the J end by 1 base, with 7 bases between. This specimen comes from a study of cytotoxic CD8 clonotypes in ibrutinib-treated CLL. In the study overall: Partial response was seen in about 24 patients and complete response in 2; after median about 70 months, around 15 stayed remitted, approximately twelve progressed. After a median around eleven months on treatment (6 to 36), response samples were drawn. Samples had a mean of 255,043 productive templates and tens of thousands of productive rearrangements.

Profiled with immunoSEQ multiplex PCR; TCRdb holds only in-frame clones, not every one. The table has fewer than 20,000 clones, roughly 60% seen once. This receptor was obtained from a human donor with chronic lymphocytic leukemia. The chain employs TRBV15 and TRBJ1-2; D remains ambiguous. Sample: PBMCs, taken after 12 months of ibrutinib treatment. The CDR3 reads CATSTDNNYGYTF. In nucleotides, the CDR3 is TGTGCCACCAGCACAGACAATAACTATGGCTACACCTTC.